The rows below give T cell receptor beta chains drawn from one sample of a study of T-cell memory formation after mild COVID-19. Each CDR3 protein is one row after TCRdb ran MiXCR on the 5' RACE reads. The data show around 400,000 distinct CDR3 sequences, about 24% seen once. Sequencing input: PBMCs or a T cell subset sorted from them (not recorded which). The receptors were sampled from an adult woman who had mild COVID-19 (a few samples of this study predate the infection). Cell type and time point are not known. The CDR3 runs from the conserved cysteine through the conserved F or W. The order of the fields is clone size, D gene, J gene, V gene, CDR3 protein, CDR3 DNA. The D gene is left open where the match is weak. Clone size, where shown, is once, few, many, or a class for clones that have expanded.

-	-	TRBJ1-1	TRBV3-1	CASSLTGQSTEAFF	TGTGCCAGCAGCCTTACAGGTCAGAGCACTGAAGCTTTCTTT
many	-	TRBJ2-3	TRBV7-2	CASSLGLGWDTQYF	TGTGCCAGCAGCTTAGGCTTGGGGTGGGATACGCAGTATTTT
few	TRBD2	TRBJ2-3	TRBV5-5	CASSLATSGRRDTQYF	TGTGCCAGCAGCTTGGCAACTAGCGGGAGGAGAGATACGCAGTATTTT
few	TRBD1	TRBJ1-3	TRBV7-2	CASSRTGQPQRGNTIYF	TGTGCCAGCAGCCGAACGGGACAGCCCCAACGGGGAAACACCATATATTTT
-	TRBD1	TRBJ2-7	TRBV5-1	CASSFTGQSYEQYF	TGCGCCAGCAGCTTTACGGGACAGTCCTACGAGCAGTACTTC
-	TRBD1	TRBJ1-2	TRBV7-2	CASSLNSRDRAQGYTF	TGTGCCAGCAGCCTAAATTCCCGGGACAGGGCCCAGGGCTACACCTTC
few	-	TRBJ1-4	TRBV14	CASSRPNEKLFF	TGTGCCAGCAGCCGCCCTAATGAAAAACTGTTTTTT
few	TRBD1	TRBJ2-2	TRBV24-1	CATSDPGTAYTGELFF	TGTGCCACCAGTGACCCCGGGACAGCCTACACCGGGGAGCTGTTTTTT
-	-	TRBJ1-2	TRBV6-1	CASSEVAQGYGYTF	TGTGCCAGCAGTGAGGTGGCGCAGGGCTATGGCTACACCTTC
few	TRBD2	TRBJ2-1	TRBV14	CASSQDLGTRWDNEQFF	TGTGCCAGCAGCCAAGATCTCGGGACTAGATGGGACAATGAGCAGTTCTTC
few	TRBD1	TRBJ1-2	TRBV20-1	CSATRGGTGDNGYTF	TGCAGTGCTACCCGCGGGGGGACAGGGGATAATGGCTACACCTTC
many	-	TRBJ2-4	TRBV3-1	CASSPKGLGGNIQYF	TGTGCCAGCAGCCCAAAGGGGCTCGGCGGAAACATTCAGTACTTC
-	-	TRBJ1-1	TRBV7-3	CASSRDGRNTEAFF	TGTGCCAGCAGCCGAGATGGCAGAAACACTGAAGCTTTCTTT
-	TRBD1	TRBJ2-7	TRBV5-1	CASSSPGTGEYEQYF	TGCGCCAGCAGCTCCCCCGGGACAGGAGAGTACGAGCAGTACTTC
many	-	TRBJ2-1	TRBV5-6	CASSWGRGEQFF	TGTGCCAGCAGCTGGGGAAGAGGTGAGCAGTTCTTC
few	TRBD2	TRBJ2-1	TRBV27	CASRSGRGVYNEQFF	TGTGCCAGCAGGTCGGGGCGGGGGGTCTACAATGAGCAGTTCTTC
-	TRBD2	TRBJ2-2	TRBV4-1	CASSRSGTSDTGELFF	TGCGCCAGCAGTAGATCCGGGACTAGCGATACCGGGGAGCTGTTTTTT
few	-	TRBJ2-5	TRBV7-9	CASTYRVTGDQETQYF	TGTGCCAGCACCTATAGAGTGACAGGCGACCAAGAGACCCAGTACTTC
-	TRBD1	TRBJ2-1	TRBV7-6	CASSLQGAINEQFF	TGTGCCAGCAGCTTACAGGGGGCCATCAATGAGCAGTTCTTC
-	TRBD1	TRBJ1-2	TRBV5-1	CASSLMNDRAAAGSYTF	TGCGCCAGCAGCTTAATGAACGACAGGGCTGCGGCGGGAAGCTACACCTTC
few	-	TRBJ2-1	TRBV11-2	CASSLQPEGGLQMDEQFF	TGTGCCAGCAGCTTACAGCCTGAGGGGGGACTTCAGATGGATGAGCAGTTCTTC
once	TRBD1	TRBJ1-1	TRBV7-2	CASSLMYGTGGEDTEAFF	TGTGCCAGCAGCTTAATGTACGGGACAGGGGGCGAGGACACTGAAGCTTTCTTT
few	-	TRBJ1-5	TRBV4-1	CASSQVGQPQHF	TGCGCCAGCAGCCAAGTAGGGCAGCCCCAGCATTTT
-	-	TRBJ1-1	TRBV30	CAWALVNTEAFF	TGTGCCTGGGCCCTCGTGAACACTGAAGCTTTCTTT
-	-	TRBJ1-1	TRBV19	CASKKTVVGPTEAFF	TGTGCCAGTAAAAAGACGGTAGTCGGTCCGACTGAAGCTTTCTTT
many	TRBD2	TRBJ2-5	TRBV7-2	CASSSGLAGQETQYF	TGTGCCAGCAGCTCGGGCTTAGCGGGGCAAGAGACCCAGTACTTC
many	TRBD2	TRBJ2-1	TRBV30	CAWRLKTSGRYYNEQFF	TGTGCCTGGAGACTTAAAACTAGCGGGAGGTACTACAATGAGCAGTTCTTC
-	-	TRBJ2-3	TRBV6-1	CASSEAGGVSTDTQYF	TGTGCCAGCAGTGAAGCTGGCGGGGTGAGCACAGATACGCAGTATTTT
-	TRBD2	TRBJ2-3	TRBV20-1	CSASLAGITDTQYF	TGCAGTGCCAGCCTAGCGGGGATCACAGATACGCAGTATTTT
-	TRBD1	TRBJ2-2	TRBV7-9	CASSSNRGPGNTGELFF	TGTGCCAGCAGCTCCAACAGGGGGCCTGGGAACACCGGGGAGCTGTTTTTT
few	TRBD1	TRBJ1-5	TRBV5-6	CASSLGGTVNQPQHF	TGTGCCAGCAGCTTGGGCGGGACAGTCAATCAGCCCCAGCATTTT
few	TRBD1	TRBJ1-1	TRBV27	CASSLEGTGGPEAFF	TGTGCCAGCAGTTTGGAAGGGACAGGGGGCCCTGAAGCTTTCTTT
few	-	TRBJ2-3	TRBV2	CASKSSGDTQYF	TGTGCCAGCAAGTCCTCTGGAGATACGCAGTATTTT
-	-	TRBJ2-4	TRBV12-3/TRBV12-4	CASSQTTVRSKNIQYF	TGTGCCAGCAGTCAGACCACGGTTAGGTCCAAAAACATTCAGTACTTC
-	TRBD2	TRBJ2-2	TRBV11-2	CASSFGSWGAGTNTGELFF	TGTGCCAGCAGCTTTGGTTCTTGGGGAGCGGGAACGAACACCGGGGAGCTGTTTTTT
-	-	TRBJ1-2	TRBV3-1	CASSQVGVRSYTF	TGTGCCAGCAGCCAAGTGGGAGTTAGGAGCTACACCTTC
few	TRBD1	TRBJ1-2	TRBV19	CASRTGTGIAYGYTF	TGTGCCAGTAGAACCGGGACAGGGATCGCCTATGGCTACACCTTC
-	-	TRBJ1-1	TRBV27	CASSSPRGGPGNTEAFF	TGTGCCAGCAGTTCTCCTCGGGGGGGGCCTGGGAACACTGAAGCTTTCTTT
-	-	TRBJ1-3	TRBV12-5	CASGTGAGNTIYF	TGTGCTAGTGGTACGGGGGCTGGAAACACCATATATTTT
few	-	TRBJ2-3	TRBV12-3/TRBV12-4	CASSMAGAADTQYF	TGTGCCAGCAGTATGGCGGGGGCGGCAGATACGCAGTATTTT
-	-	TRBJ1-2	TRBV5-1	CASSPGDDNYGYTF	TGCGCCAGCAGCCCCGGGGACGATAACTATGGCTACACCTTC